One and the same sample provided the 18 T cell receptor beta chains below, sequenced in a study of blood T cell repertoires in COVID-19. Assay: immunoSEQ multiplex PCR; the TCRdb copy retains only in-frame clones and omits some. Among 130,000 to 150,000 clones listed, around 90% were seen once. Source material: peripheral blood. The source is a man between 65 and 80 years old with acute or convalescent COVID-19.

The gene calls are TRBV14 and TRBJ2-1, with D unresolved. There are 17 residues in the CDR3. Germline V CDR1 and CDR2: SGHDN, FVKESK. The germline V and J ends were trimmed by 0 bases and 0 bases, with 12 bases remaining between them. The CDR3 DNA follows: TGTGCCAGCAGCCAAGATGGCAAATTAAGCTCCTACAATGAGCAGTTCTTC. Protein: CASSQDGKLSSYNEQFF.

This clone was seen once. The chain is built from TRBV4-2 and TRBJ2-3, with 15 bases matching TRBD2. The CDR3 is 17 residues long. J gave up 5 bases and V 1 base, and 4 bases lay outside the gene matches. Per germline, CDR1 LGHNA and CDR2 YNFKEQ. The CDR3, as DNA: TGTGCCAGCAGCCAAGGGACTAGCGGGGGGGCAATAGATACGCAGTATTTT. Translating gives CASSQGTSGGAIDTQYF.

The genes are TRBV7-9 and TRBJ2-7, with TRBD1 matching 9 bases. The ends lost 5 bases at V and 6 bases at J; junction bases unmatched: 5. The CDR3 totals 13 residues. Germline loops: CDR1 SEHNR, CDR2 FQNEAQ (reference sequence). In DNA form, the CDR3 reads TGTGCCAGCAGCCGACAGGGGGAGGGCGAGCAGTACTTC. Its translation: CASSRQGEGEQYF.

The chain employs TRBV29-1 and TRBJ2-5; tentative D call: TRBD2 (6 bases). This CDR3 spans 12 amino acids. V was cut by 0 bases and J by 7 bases, with 9 bases left in between. Looked up from germline, CDR1 is SQVTM and CDR2 is ANQGSEA. CDR3 in DNA: TGCAGCGTTGAAGACACCGGGGGGACCCAGTACTTC. It specifies CSVEDTGGTQYF.

This chain uses TRBV29-1 with TRBJ2-2; D is ambiguous. This CDR3 is built from 12 residues. Germline lookup yields CDR1 SQVTM and CDR2 ANQGSEA. Trimming removed 5 bases from V and 7 bases from J, with 11 bases in between. Here the CDR3 reads CSVSPKYGELFF. In nucleotides, the CDR3 is TGCAGCGTTTCTCCTAAGTACGGGGAGCTGTTTTTT.

The rearrangement uses TRBV7-2 and TRBJ2-3, with TRBD2 matching over 11 bases. J lost 3 bases, V lost 5 bases, and 10 bases had no gene match. Germline CDR1 is SGHTA and CDR2 is FQGNSA. The CDR3 sequence is 17 residues long. The CDR3 nucleotides are TGTGCCAGCAGCCTTGCCCCTAGCGGGGGGAGGACAGATACGCAGTATTTT. Amino acid sequence: CASSLAPSGGRTDTQYF.

The chain recombines TRBV19 with TRBJ2-2; 11 nucleotides line up with TRBD1. Germline V CDR1 and CDR2: LNHDA, SQIVND (reference sequence). Germline trimming cut 7 bases from V and 3 bases from J; bases unmatched to any gene: 10. The CDR3 has 17 residues. The CDR3 coding sequence is TGTGCCAGTACTGGAGCTCCGGGACAGGGGGACACCGGGGAGCTGTTTTTT. This encodes CASTGAPGQGDTGELFF.

This chain connects TRBV7-2 to TRBJ2-3; D uncertain. Trimming left V 8 bases short and J 6 bases short, with 15 bases between. CDR3 length: 13 amino acids. The germline gives CDR1 SGHTA, CDR2 FQGNSA. The CDR3 DNA reads as TGTGCCAGCGGCACACGGCCTAGGGATACGCAGTATTTT. Protein: CASGTRPRDTQYF.

The gene calls are TRBV6-6 and TRBJ2-5, with TRBD2 matching 10 bases. V shed 5 bases and J 0 bases; nucleotides not matched to a gene: 6. CDR1 is MNHNY, CDR2 SVGAGI, per germline (reference sequence). This CDR3 spans 16 amino acids. The CDR3 loop is CASSGRTSGHQETQYF. The CDR3 DNA sequence: TGTGCCAGCAGTGGAAGGACTAGCGGCCACCAAGAGACCCAGTACTTC.

The V gene is TRBV11-2, the J gene TRBJ1-1; 8 nucleotides match TRBD1. This CDR3 spans 14 amino acids. The germline gives CDR1 SGHAT, CDR2 FQNNGV. The ends lost 0 bases at V and 4 bases at J; junction bases unmatched: 1. CDR3 loop: CASSLEDRGTEAFF. In DNA form, the CDR3 reads TGTGCCAGCAGCTTAGAAGACAGGGGCACTGAAGCTTTCTTT.

The chain joins TRBV9 to TRBJ2-1; TRBD1 matches at 7 bases. The CDR3 loop spans 14 amino acids. The V gene's germline CDR1 is SGDLS and CDR2 YYNGEE. Losses at the gene ends were 0 bases for V and 8 bases for J; bases not matched to a gene: 5. Written as DNA, the CDR3 is TGTGCCAGCAGCGTAGCGAGACAGGGCTATGAGCAGTTCTTC. Amino acid sequence: CASSVARQGYEQFF. The variable domain in full, with the rest retrieved from reference TRBV9 and TRBJ2-1, is DSGVTQTPKHLITATGQRVTLRCSPRSGDLSVYWYQQSLDQGLQFLIQYYNGEERAKGNILERFSAQQFPDLHSELNLSSLELGDSALYFCASSVARQGYEQFFGPGTRLTVL.

This clone was detected only once. The CDR3: CASSQGGYNEQFF. CDR3 nucleotide sequence: TGTGCCAGCTCACAGGGGGGGTACAATGAGCAGTTCTTC. This chain uses TRBV18 with TRBJ2-1; D perhaps matches TRBD2 (7 bases). The V gene lost 4 bases and the J gene lost 4 bases, with 8 bases spanning the gap. Germline assignment: CDR1 KGHSH and CDR2 LQKENI. The CDR3 is made up of 13 amino acids.

The chain joins TRBV18 to TRBJ2-7; 12 bases align to TRBD2. V shed 3 bases and J 4 bases; nucleotides not matched to a gene: 4. The CDR3 is 15 residues long. The V gene's germline CDR1 is KGHSH and CDR2 LQKENI. CDR3 amino acids: CASSPWTSGAYEQYF. The CDR3 DNA reads TGTGCCAGCTCACCGTGGACTAGCGGGGCATACGAGCAGTACTTC. The variable domain in full, completed from reference TRBV18 and TRBJ2-7, reads NAGVMQNPRHLVRRRGQEARLRCSPMKGHSHVYWYRQLPEEGLKFMVYLQKENIIDESGMPKERFSAEFPKEGPSILRIQQVVRGDSAAYFCASSPWTSGAYEQYFGPGTRLTVT.

The chain is built from TRBV7-2 and TRBJ2-3, with a weak D call TRBD2 (6 bases). This CDR3 has 15 amino acids. Germline values: CDR1 SGHTA, CDR2 FQGNSA. The V and J ends lost 5 bases and 6 bases respectively, with 18 bases between them. As DNA, the CDR3 is TGTGCCAGCAGCCTGAGGCGGGAACACATGGATACGCAGTATTTT. It is translated as CASSLRREHMDTQYF.

V and J are TRBV7-3 and TRBJ2-7, with TRBD2 matching over 9 bases. This CDR3 has 18 amino acids. The V and J ends lost 3 bases and 0 bases, in that order; junction bases with no gene match: 12. CDR1 is SGHTA, CDR2 FQGTGA, per germline. CDR3 nucleotide sequence: TGTGCCAGCAGCTTCGGGAGGCGGACTAGCGATTACTCCTACGAGCAGTACTTC. The encoded protein is CASSFGRRTSDYSYEQYF.

The chain combines TRBV10-3 with TRBJ2-1; 9 bases align to TRBD2. The V and J ends lost 3 bases and 6 bases, in that order; junction bases with no gene match: 9. The length of the CDR3 is 16 residues. Germline V lookup: CDR1 ENHRY, CDR2 SYGVKD. The DNA for the CDR3 is TGTGCCATCAGTGATCCTGCGGGAGGGGCCGGCAATGAGCAGTTCTTC. Its protein product is CAISDPAGGAGNEQFF.

This rearrangement joins TRBV7-3 to TRBJ1-1, with D possibly matching TRBD1 (6 bases). The CDR3 covers 15 residues. Trimming removed 4 bases at V and 1 base at J, with 13 bases between. Per germline, CDR1 SGHTA and CDR2 FQGTGA. In DNA, the CDR3 is TGTGCCAGCAGCTCAGGGGCATTAAGGAACACTGAAGCTTTCTTT. Protein product: CASSSGALRNTEAFF. Drawing the rest from reference TRBV7-3 and TRBJ1-1, the complete variable domain is GAGVSQTPSNKVTEKGKYVELRCDPISGHTALYWYRQSLGQGPEFLIYFQGTGAADDSGLPNDRFFAVRPEGSVSTLKIQRTERGDSAVYLCASSSGALRNTEAFFGQGTRLTVV.

The chain couples TRBV19 to TRBJ1-1, with a tentative D call TRBD1 (6 bases). Germline CDR1 and CDR2: LNHDA and SQIVND (reference sequence). V was cut by 6 bases and J by 0 bases, with 11 bases left in between. The CDR3 has 14 residues. This chain's CDR3 is CASRGATMNTEAFF. In DNA form, the CDR3 reads TGTGCCAGTAGGGGGGCGACCATGAACACTGAAGCTTTCTTT.